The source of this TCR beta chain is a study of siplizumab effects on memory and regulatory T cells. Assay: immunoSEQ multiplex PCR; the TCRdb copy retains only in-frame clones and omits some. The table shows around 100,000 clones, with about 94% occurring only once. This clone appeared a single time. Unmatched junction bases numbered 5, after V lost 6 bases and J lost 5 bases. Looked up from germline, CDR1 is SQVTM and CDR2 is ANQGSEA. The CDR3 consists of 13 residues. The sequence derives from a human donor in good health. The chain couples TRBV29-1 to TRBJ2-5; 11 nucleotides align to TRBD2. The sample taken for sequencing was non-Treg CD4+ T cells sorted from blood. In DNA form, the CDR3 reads TGCAGCGTAAAGACTAGCGGGAAGGAGACCCAGTACTTC. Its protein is CSVKTSGKETQYF.